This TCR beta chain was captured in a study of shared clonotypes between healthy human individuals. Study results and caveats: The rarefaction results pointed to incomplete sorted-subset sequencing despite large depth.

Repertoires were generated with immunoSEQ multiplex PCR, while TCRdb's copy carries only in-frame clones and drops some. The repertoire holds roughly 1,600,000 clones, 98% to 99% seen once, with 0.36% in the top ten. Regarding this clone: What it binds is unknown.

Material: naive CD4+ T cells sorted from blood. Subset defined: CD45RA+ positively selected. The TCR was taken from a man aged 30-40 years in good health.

CDR3 residues: CAWSDRGSGGYTF. DNA for the CDR3: TGTGCCTGGAGTGACAGGGGGTCGGGAGGCTACACCTTC. V and J are TRBV30 and TRBJ1-2; 8 bases are shared with TRBD1. Germline-derived CDR1 and CDR2 are GTSNPN and SVGIG (reference sequence). The V and J ends lost 1 base and 8 bases, in that order; junction bases with no gene match: 6. This CDR3 is built from 13 residues.